In its sample, the clone carrying this TCR beta chain was seen a few times. The antigen is unknown. This sample is part of a study of CD8 T cells in ankylosing spondylitis. Generation of TCR beta libraries employed quantitative 5'-RACE incorporating molecular barcodes. TCRdb fed the 5' RACE reads into MiXCR, producing one record per CDR3 protein. The repertoire has over 130,000 distinct CDR3 sequences, 44% of them found once; the top ten carry 13% to 15%. V lost 6 bases, J lost 8 bases, and 17 bases lay in between. Germline V gene sequence: CDR1 MNHNS, CDR2 SASEGT. The length of the CDR3 is 15 residues. Findings and limits, study-wide: A TCR beta motif of roughly eight highly homologous variants appeared characteristic of ankylosing spondylitis blood. Previously reported in reactive arthritis synovial fluid and blood were some of the motif variants.

The sequence derives from a male donor with ankylosing spondylitis. The chain carries TRBV6-1 and TRBJ1-6, with a tentative D call TRBD1 (6 bases). The sequenced material came from synovial fluid, either unsorted or a sorted T cell fraction (not recorded which). Here the CDR3 reads CASSFFRDTHSPLHF. CDR3 in DNA: TGTGCCAGCAGCTTTTTCCGGGACACCCATTCACCCCTCCACTTT.